Listed below are T cell receptor beta chains from one sample, sequenced in a study of blood T cells in healthy people across ages. TCRdb called the 5' RACE reads again in MiXCR, with one record for every CDR3 protein. This sample has about 810,000 distinct CDR3 sequences, with 35% to 40% found just once. The sequencing input was blood. These receptors came from a man between 18 and 35 years old in good health. Each CDR3 is given with its conserved first and last residue. Fields, in order: D gene, clone size, V gene, J gene, CDR3 protein, CDR3 DNA. The D gene is left open where the match is weak. Clone sizes are given selectively: once, few, many, or a class where the clone is expanded.

NA	few	TRBV5-5	TRBJ1-5	CASSRGGSGEQPQHF	TGTGCCAGCAGCCGGGGTGGGTCAGGAGAACAGCCCCAGCATTTT
NA	NA	TRBV9	TRBJ1-1	CASSAGGSGTEAFF	TGTGCCAGCAGCGCTGGGGGGAGCGGCACTGAAGCTTTCTTT
TRBD1	NA	TRBV7-2	TRBJ2-1	CASSTLVDREEQFF	TGTGCCAGCAGCACCCTTGTCGACAGGGAAGAGCAGTTCTTC
NA	many	TRBV5-1	TRBJ1-4	CASSLSPGANEKLFF	TGCGCCAGCAGCTTGTCACCGGGAGCGAATGAAAAACTGTTTTTT
NA	many	TRBV12-3/TRBV12-4	TRBJ1-5	CASSPRGPSNQPQHF	TGTGCCAGCAGTCCCCGAGGCCCCAGCAATCAGCCCCAGCATTTT
TRBD2	NA	TRBV12-3/TRBV12-4	TRBJ2-7	CASKWAGGTYEQYF	TGTGCCAGCAAGTGGGCGGGGGGCACCTACGAGCAGTACTTC
NA	NA	TRBV27	TRBJ1-1	CASSRQPNTEAFF	TGTGCCAGCAGTCGCCAGCCGAACACTGAAGCTTTCTTT
NA	many	TRBV12-3/TRBV12-4	TRBJ1-1	CASRRRENTEAFF	TGTGCCAGCAGGCGCAGGGAGAACACTGAAGCTTTCTTT
NA	NA	TRBV20-1	TRBJ2-5	CSARDRDRPKETQYF	TGCAGTGCTAGAGACCGGGACCGCCCTAAAGAGACCCAGTACTTC
NA	NA	TRBV5-1	TRBJ2-2	CASGSVGTGELFF	TGCGCCAGTGGTAGCGTCGGCACCGGGGAGCTGTTTTTT
NA	few	TRBV12-3/TRBV12-4	TRBJ1-5	CASSLAGSYNQPQHF	TGTGCCAGCAGTTTAGCCGGGTCCTACAATCAGCCCCAGCATTTT
NA	few	TRBV6-5	TRBJ2-7	CASSYMDRSYEQYF	TGTGCCAGCAGTTACATGGACAGATCCTACGAGCAGTACTTC
TRBD2	NA	TRBV30	TRBJ2-7	CAWSVASGEYEQYF	TGTGCCTGGAGTGTGGCTAGCGGAGAATACGAGCAGTACTTC
NA	few	TRBV15	TRBJ2-5	CATSRGPEETQYF	TGTGCCACCAGCAGAGGTCCAGAAGAGACCCAGTACTTC
NA	NA	TRBV20-1	TRBJ2-7	CSARASYEQYF	TGCAGTGCTAGAGCAAGCTACGAGCAGTACTTC
TRBD1	few	TRBV20-1	TRBJ2-7	CSASNPGQGSYEQYF	TGCAGTGCTAGTAATCCGGGACAGGGGTCCTACGAGCAGTACTTC
NA	few	TRBV29-1	TRBJ1-1	CSVATGSAEAFF	TGCAGCGTCGCGACAGGTTCGGCTGAAGCTTTCTTT
NA	NA	TRBV30	TRBJ2-5	CAWSVGAGTQETQYF	TGTGCCTGGAGTGTAGGGGCAGGGACCCAAGAGACCCAGTACTTC
NA	once	TRBV4-3	TRBJ1-3	CASSQDPDRNSGNTIYF	TGCGCCAGCAGCCAAGATCCCGACCGCAACTCTGGAAACACCATATATTTT
TRBD2	NA	TRBV20-1	TRBJ2-3	CSAAGLVGATDTQYF	TGCAGTGCCGCCGGACTAGTAGGAGCAACAGATACACAGTATTTT
TRBD1	NA	TRBV5-1	TRBJ2-5	CASSSGTGTQGTQYF	TGCGCCAGCAGCTCTGGGACAGGGACCCAAGGGACCCAGTACTTC
TRBD1	few	TRBV12-3/TRBV12-4	TRBJ2-1	CASSLGTAGEQFF	TGTGCCAGCAGTCTAGGGACAGCCGGTGAGCAGTTCTTC
NA	few	TRBV12-3/TRBV12-4	TRBJ2-2	CASSFGELFF	TGTGCCAGCAGTTTTGGGGAGCTGTTTTTT
NA	NA	TRBV12-3/TRBV12-4	TRBJ1-1	CASTVGGTRAIQNTEAFF	TGTGCCAGCACCGTAGGGGGGACCAGGGCAATTCAGAACACTGAAGCTTTCTTT
NA	many	TRBV4-3	TRBJ2-5	CASSQDRAEKETQYF	TGCGCCAGCAGCCAAGATCGGGCGGAAAAAGAGACCCAGTACTTC
TRBD1	NA	TRBV20-1	TRBJ1-4	CSARGAQGAEKLFF	TGCAGTGCTAGAGGAGCACAGGGGGCGGAAAAACTGTTTTTT
NA	NA	TRBV4-2	TRBJ2-1	CASSQETQPRVDEQFF	TGTGCCAGCAGCCAAGAAACCCAGCCGAGAGTCGATGAGCAGTTCTTC
NA	many	TRBV6-2/TRBV6-3	TRBJ2-1	CASSYSRGDEQFF	TGTGCCAGCAGTTACTCTAGGGGGGATGAGCAGTTCTTC
TRBD1	few	TRBV12-3/TRBV12-4	TRBJ2-2	CASSYTGVSGELFF	TGTGCCAGCAGTTACACAGGGGTCTCCGGGGAGCTGTTTTTT
NA	few	TRBV4-3	TRBJ2-3	CASSPRVLSTDTQYF	TGCGCCAGCAGCCCCAGGGTTCTGAGCACAGATACGCAGTATTTT
TRBD2	NA	TRBV5-1	TRBJ2-1	CASGNPSGSYNERFF	TGCGCCAGCGGAAATCCTAGCGGATCCTACAATGAGCGGTTCTTC
NA	NA	TRBV2	TRBJ1-5	CASSEAQGGRNQPQHF	TGTGCCAGCAGTGAAGCGCAAGGGGGGCGCAATCAGCCCCAGCATTTT
TRBD1	NA	TRBV12-3/TRBV12-4	TRBJ1-5	CASTADRASQPQHF	TGTGCCAGCACAGCGGACAGGGCCAGCCAGCCCCAGCATTTT
NA	NA	TRBV12-5	TRBJ2-5	CASDQNGGETQYF	TGTGCTAGTGACCAGAATGGGGGGGAGACCCAGTACTTC
NA	few	TRBV6-6	TRBJ1-1	CASRRGGGTEAFF	TGTGCCTCGAGGAGGGGGGGAGGCACTGAAGCTTTCTTT
NA	NA	TRBV7-7	TRBJ2-5	CASSLGNREGTQYF	TGTGCTAGCAGCTTAGGGAACAGGGAAGGGACCCAGTACTTC
TRBD1	NA	TRBV6-2/TRBV6-3	TRBJ2-7	CASSDGTGFYEQYF	TGTGCCAGCAGTGACGGGACAGGGTTTTACGAGCAGTACTTC
TRBD2	NA	TRBV6-6	TRBJ2-2	CASSYSRGANTGELFF	TGTGCCAGCAGTTACTCCCGGGGGGCGAACACCGGGGAGCTGTTTTTT
NA	few	TRBV10-2	TRBJ1-5	CASSEPRDAERGQPQHF	TGCGCCAGCAGTGAACCGCGGGACGCTGAGAGGGGTCAGCCCCAGCATTTT
TRBD1	many	TRBV2	TRBJ2-7	CASGRTGDTEQYF	TGTGCCAGCGGTAGGACAGGGGATACCGAGCAGTACTTC
TRBD2	NA	TRBV7-2	TRBJ2-5	CASRRGTSGVRQETQYF	TGTGCCAGCAGAAGAGGGACTAGCGGGGTCCGACAAGAGACCCAGTACTTC
NA	NA	TRBV20-1	TRBJ2-7	CSARTDTYEQYF	TGCAGTGCTAGGACGGATACTTACGAGCAGTACTTC
TRBD1	NA	TRBV4-2	TRBJ2-1	CASSQPTGGNEQFF	TGTGCCAGCAGCCAACCAACAGGGGGGAATGAGCAGTTCTTC
NA	few	TRBV12-3/TRBV12-4	TRBJ2-2	CASSFNSAGELFF	TGTGCCAGCAGTTTTAATTCCGCCGGGGAGCTGTTTTTT
NA	few	TRBV14	TRBJ2-1	CASSRSGFYNEQFF	TGTGCCAGCTCCCGGAGCGGGTTCTACAATGAGCAGTTCTTC
NA	NA	TRBV5-1	TRBJ2-7	CASSPDLHHPYEQYF	TGCGCCAGCAGCCCGGACTTGCACCATCCCTACGAGCAGTACTTC
NA	NA	TRBV28	TRBJ1-5	CASSFGQSNQPPHF	TGTGCCAGCAGTTTCGGGCAGAGCAATCAGCCCCCGCATTTT
NA	NA	TRBV29-1	TRBJ2-1	CSVEVHPGETQFF	TGCAGCGTTGAAGTCCACCCTGGGGAGACCCAGTTCTTC